Following are 9 T cell receptor beta chains from one sample sequenced in a study of T cells in Graves' hyperthyroidism and ophthalmopathy. RNA transcripts provided the source from which TCR beta CDR3 regions were amplified. A set of HTBI primers served as the primers for a first-round RT-PCR of the TCR CDR3. TCRdb processed the multiplex PCR reads anew with MiXCR; each CDR3 protein has one entry. Among about 760,000 distinct CDR3 sequences listed, 30% to 40% were seen once. The sequenced sample was blood. These receptors originate from a woman aged 40 to 49 with Graves' hyperthyroidism.

On this clonotype itself: A single base separates this from a much larger clone, so it may be a read error. The chain carries TRBV9 and TRBJ1-2; 7 bases map to TRBD1. The CDR3 spans 13 residues. Germline V CDR1 and CDR2: SGDLS, YYNGEE. The CDR3 region has the DNA TGTGCCAGCAGAGGGGACAGTTCGTATGGCTACGCCTTC. Encoded protein: CASRGDSSYGYAF.

The V call is TRBV6-6, the J call TRBJ2-5; TRBD1 matches 7 bases. The germline V gene encodes CDR1 MNHNY and CDR2 SVGAGI (reference sequence). The CDR3 runs 14 residues. Trimming cost V 6 bases and J 5 bases; bases outside gene matches: 9. The CDR3 sequence is CASRGQRKVETQYF. The CDR3 DNA reads as TGTGCCAGCAGGGGACAGAGGAAGGTGGAGACCCAGTACTTC.

The V call is TRBV6-2 or TRBV6-3, the J call TRBJ1-5; D uncertain. Germline V CDR1 and CDR2: MNHEY, SVGEGT. This CDR3 has 14 amino acids. V lost 2 bases and J lost 3, with 8 bases in between. The CDR3 DNA reads TGTGCCAGCAGTTACAATGGTATCAATCAGCCCCAGCATTTT. It yields the protein CASSYNGINQPQHF.

About this clonotype itself: Relative to the germline gene, one junction end is altered; a read error may explain this. The rearrangement uses TRBV7-2 and TRBJ1-6; possible D gene TRBD1, 6 bases. CDR1 SGHTA and CDR2 FQGNSA come from the germline V gene. This CDR3 region has 15 residues. This CDR3 reads CASSQKEQGNSPLHF. CDR3 nucleotide sequence: TGCGCCAGCAGCCAGAAGGAACAGGGAAATTCACCCCTCCACTTT.

This clonotype was counted ten times or more. V gene TRBV19 combines with J gene TRBJ2-5; TRBD1 is a possible D gene (7 bases). Deletions cut 9 bases from V and 4 bases from J, with 12 bases between. Germline V gene lookup returns CDR1 LNHDA and CDR2 SQIVND (reference sequence). The CDR3 is 12 residues long. In nucleotides, the CDR3 is TGTGCCAGCGGAGGGGGCCGAGAGACCCAGTACTTC. Amino acid sequence: CASGGGRETQYF.

There are a few counts of this clonotype. This chain connects TRBV5-4 to TRBJ2-5; tentative D call: TRBD2 (7 bases). The germline V gene has CDR1 SGHNT and CDR2 YYREEE (reference sequence). Trimming cost V 0 bases and J 7 bases, with 16 bases left between them. The CDR3 is made up of 15 amino acids. The CDR3: CASSLARGAVGTQYF. CDR3 coding DNA: TGTGCCAGCAGCTTGGCTCGGGGGGCCGTAGGGACCCAGTACTTC.

This clonotype was picked up a small number of times. V gene TRBV3-1 combines with J gene TRBJ1-6; D not resolved. V was cut by 6 bases and J by 1 base, with 7 bases left in between. There are 14 residues in the CDR3. Germline loops: CDR1 LGHDT, CDR2 YNNKEL (reference sequence). The CDR3 is CASRLGSYNSPLHF. The DNA of the CDR3 is TGTGCCAGCAGGTTAGGATCCTATAATTCACCCCTCCACTTT.

The chain employs TRBV9 and TRBJ1-2; weak D call: TRBD1 (6 bases). V was shortened by 0 bases and J by 6 bases, with 6 bases between the two germline ends. Germline CDR1 and CDR2: SGDLS and YYNGEE. The CDR3 totals 12 residues. CDR3 in amino acids: CASSVGTDGYTF. The CDR3 nucleotides are TGTGCCAGCAGCGTAGGGACAGATGGCTACACCTTC.

With respect to this clonotype: Germline is not matched at one junction end, which may reflect a read error. The chain combines TRBV7-6 with TRBJ2-5; TRBD2 aligns across 8 bases. The germline V gene has CDR1 SGHVS and CDR2 FNYEAQ. The CDR3 has 17 residues. The CDR3 loop reads CASSQGIREGQEESQYF. The DNA of the CDR3 is TGTGCCAGCAGCCAAGGCATCCGGGAGGGCCAGGAAGAGTCCCAGTACTTC.